The present entry profiles one T cell receptor (beta chain) with its context. The antigen is not known. The sample originates from a study of shared clonotypes between healthy human individuals. Whole-study results and caveats: An expected dependence of interdonor clonotype sharing on sequencing depth was noted.

The germline CDR1 and CDR2 sequences are SGHAT and FQNNGV. CDR3 length equals 14 residues. V lost 4 bases, J lost 1 base, and 10 bases lay in between. Deep-level settings were used for running the assay. Researchers divided each subset's genomic DNA evenly across several immunoSEQ plates. Here immunoSEQ multiplex PCR was the method, and the copy in TCRdb shows in-frame clones only, minus some. The sample gives 600,000 to 750,000 clones, 72% of which show up once; around 1.7% is in the top ten. The sample was memory CD4+ T cells sorted from blood. This sample's subset: CD45RA-negative fraction. The receptor's source is a woman between 25 and 40 years old in good health. The J gene is TRBJ1-1, the V gene TRBV11-2; maybe TRBD1 (5 bases). In nucleotides, the CDR3 is TGTGCCAGCAGCTGGGGGGTCGCGAACACTGAAGCTTTCTTT. Encoded protein: CASSWGVANTEAFF. Full variable domain (outside the CDR3, taken from reference TRBV11-2 and TRBJ1-1): EAGVAQSPRYKIIEKRQSVAFWCNPISGHATLYWYQQILGQGPKLLIQFQNNGVVDDSQLPKDRFSAERLKGVDSTLKIQPAKLEDSAVYLCASSWGVANTEAFFGQGTRLTVV.